The source of this TCR beta chain is a study of neurological immune-mediated disorders. Findings of the study overall: HTLV-1-associated myelopathy had the most TCR clonal expansion, while multiple sclerosis had the least, a level that fell below healthy controls. Private repertoires in all groups were suggested by the absence of shared CDR3 amino acid sequences among expanded clones across subjects.

This clonotype was seen ten or more times. What it binds is not known. The CDR3 is 13 residues long. Per germline, CDR1 MNHEY and CDR2 SVGAGI. Trimming stripped 6 bases from V and 1 base from J, with 9 bases between. Template-switch 5'RACE cDNA synthesis added a 10-nucleotide unique molecular identifier. One entry per CDR3 protein, called by TCRdb with MiXCR from the 5' RACE reads. The sample has about 76,000 distinct CDR3 sequences; more than 15% are singletons. The receptor was isolated from a woman aged 40 to 55 in good health. Material for sequencing was PBMCs. V is TRBV6-5 and J is TRBJ1-1; D remains ambiguous. The CDR3 coding sequence is TGTGCCAGCAGCAAGGGCCGGAACACTGAAGCTTTCTTT. Protein: CASSKGRNTEAFF.